The source of this T cell receptor beta chain is a study of regulatory and conventional T cells in RAG deficiency. CDR1 is MGHRA, CDR2 YSYEKL, per germline. Germline trimming cut 0 bases from V and 6 bases from J; bases unmatched to any gene: 5. This CDR3 region has 15 residues. Blood CD4+ CD25-low CD127-high conventional T cells supplied the genomic DNA template. Clones were sequenced by immunoSEQ multiplex PCR, and TCRdb holds only the in-frame ones, with some missing. The sample contains around 29,000 clones, more than 90% of which appear only once. The same data also went into a second study, on regulatory T cells. This second study notes: Amplification used 52 TRBV primers and 13 TRBJ primers.

The source of this sequence is a human donor in good health. The chain is built from TRBV4-1 and TRBJ1-5; 7 bases align to TRBD1. Sequences were obtained from CD25- CD4+ T cells sorted from blood. CDR3 nucleotide sequence: TGCGCCAGCAGCCAAGATAGGGGGCGGGGTCAGCCCCAGCATTTT. The encoded protein is CASSQDRGRGQPQHF.